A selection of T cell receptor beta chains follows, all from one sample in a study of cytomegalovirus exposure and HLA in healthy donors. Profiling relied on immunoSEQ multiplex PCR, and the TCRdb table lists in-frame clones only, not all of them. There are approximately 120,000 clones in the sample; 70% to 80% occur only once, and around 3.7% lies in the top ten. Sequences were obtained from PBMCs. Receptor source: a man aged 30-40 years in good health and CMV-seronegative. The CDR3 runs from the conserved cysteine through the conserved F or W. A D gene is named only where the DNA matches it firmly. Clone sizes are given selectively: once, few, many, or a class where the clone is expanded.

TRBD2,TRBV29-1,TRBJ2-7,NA,CSGGERDPYEQYF,TGCAGTGGGGGGGAGCGGGACCCCTACGAGCAGTACTTC
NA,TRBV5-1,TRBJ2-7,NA,CASSLMTGNEQYF,TGCGCCAGCAGCCTTATGACAGGTAACGAGCAGTACTTC
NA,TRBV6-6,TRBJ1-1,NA,CASSYLLNTEAFF,TGTGCCAGCAGTTACCTGTTGAACACTGAAGCTTTCTTT
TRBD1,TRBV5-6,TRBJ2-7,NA,CASSGQGANYEQYF,TGTGCCAGCAGCGGACAGGGGGCGAATTACGAGCAGTACTTC
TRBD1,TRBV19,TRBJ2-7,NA,CASSSGTGTYEQYF,TGTGCCAGTAGTTCTGGGACAGGAACCTACGAGCAGTACTTC
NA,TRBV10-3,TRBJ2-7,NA,CAPNWTETFYEQYF,TGTGCCCCCAATTGGACAGAGACTTTCTACGAGCAGTACTTC
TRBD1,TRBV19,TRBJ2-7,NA,CASRGTGNGYEQYF,TGTGCCAGTCGGGGGACAGGGAATGGATACGAGCAGTACTTC
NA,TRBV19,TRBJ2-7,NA,CASSITRLHYEQYF,TGTGCCAGTAGTATTACCAGACTTCACTACGAGCAGTACTTC
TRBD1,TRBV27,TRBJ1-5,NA,CASSRTGGWQPQHF,TGTGCCAGCAGCCGCACAGGGGGATGGCAGCCCCAGCATTTT
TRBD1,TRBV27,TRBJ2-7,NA,CASRTPGTGSYEQYF,TGTGCCAGCAGAACCCCCGGGACAGGGTCCTACGAGCAGTACTTC
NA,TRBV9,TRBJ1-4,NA,CASSSNRATNEKLFF,TGTGCCAGCAGCTCGAACAGGGCAACTAATGAAAAACTGTTTTTT
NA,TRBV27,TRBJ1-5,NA,CASSLNRGQPQHF,TGTGCCAGCAGTTTAAATCGGGGTCAGCCCCAGCATTTT
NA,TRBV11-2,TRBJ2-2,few,CASSLVSSPNTGELFF,TGTGCCAGCAGCTTAGTTAGTTCCCCGAACACCGGGGAGCTGTTTTTT
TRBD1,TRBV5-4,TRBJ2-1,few,CASSPDRDDEQFF,TGTGCCAGCAGCCCCGACAGGGACGATGAGCAGTTCTTC
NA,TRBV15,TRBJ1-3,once,CATSSRQAGGNTIYF,TGTGCCACCAGCTCTCGACAGGCGGGTGGAAACACCATATATTTT
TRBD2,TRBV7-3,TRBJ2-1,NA,CASSLAGTVFYNEQFF,TGTGCCAGCAGCCTAGCGGGGACAGTTTTTTACAATGAGCAGTTCTTC
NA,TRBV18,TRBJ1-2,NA,CASSLEAGSNRGYGYTF,TGTGCCAGCTCGTTGGAAGCAGGGTCGAATAGGGGCTATGGCTACACCTTC
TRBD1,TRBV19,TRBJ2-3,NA,CASSLRQGATDTQYF,TGTGCCAGTAGCCTAAGACAGGGGGCAACAGATACGCAGTATTTT
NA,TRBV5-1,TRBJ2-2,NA,CASSLAGSGQGTGELFF,TGCGCCAGCAGCTTGGCCGGGTCGGGGCAGGGGACCGGGGAGCTGTTTTTT
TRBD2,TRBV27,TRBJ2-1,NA,CASSFLVGREGLNEQFF,TGTGCCAGCAGTTTCTTGGTGGGGCGGGAGGGCCTGAATGAGCAGTTCTTC
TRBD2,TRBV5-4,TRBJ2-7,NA,CASSLSGRGYEQYF,TGTGCCAGCAGCCTGAGCGGGAGGGGGTACGAGCAGTACTTC
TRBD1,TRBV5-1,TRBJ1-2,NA,CASSFVDRSKWYGYTF,TGCGCCAGCAGCTTCGTGGACAGGTCGAAGTGGTATGGCTACACCTTC
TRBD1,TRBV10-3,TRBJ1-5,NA,CAISDRTGGNQPQHF,TGTGCCATCAGTGATCGGACAGGGGGCAATCAGCCCCAGCATTTT
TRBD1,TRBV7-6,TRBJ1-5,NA,CASSLSQGLQPQHF,TGTGCCAGCAGCTTATCACAGGGGCTCCAGCCCCAGCATTTT
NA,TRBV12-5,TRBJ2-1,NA,CASGFNPSVNEQFF,TGTGCTAGTGGTTTCAACCCTAGCGTAAATGAGCAGTTCTTC
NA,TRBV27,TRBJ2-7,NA,CASSLSLSYEQYF,TGTGCCAGCAGTTTATCCCTCTCCTACGAGCAGTACTTC
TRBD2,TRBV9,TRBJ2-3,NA,CASSGGLAGAEHTQYF,TGTGCCAGCAGCGGCGGACTAGCGGGAGCGGAACATACGCAGTATTTT
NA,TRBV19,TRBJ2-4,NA,CASMGAWGAKNIQYF,TGTGCCAGTATGGGGGCGTGGGGAGCCAAAAACATTCAGTACTTC
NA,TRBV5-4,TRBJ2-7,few,CASSFTGTTVNYEQYF,TGTGCCAGCAGCTTTACCGGGACAACGGTAAACTACGAGCAGTACTTC
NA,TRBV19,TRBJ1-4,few,CASSMGQPTPHEKLFF,TGTGCCAGTAGTATGGGCCAGCCCACACCCCATGAAAAACTGTTTTTT
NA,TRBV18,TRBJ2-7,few,CASSLLTDSYEQYF,TGTGCCAGCTCACTTTTGACAGACTCCTACGAGCAGTACTTC